This T cell receptor (beta chain) was sequenced for a study of a mutant IDH1 vaccine in newly diagnosed glioma. This clone was recorded only once. Antigen unknown. The same CDR3 also results from other DNA sequences found in this sample. V was cut by 1 base and J by 1 base, with 4 bases left in between. The V gene's germline CDR1 is LNHDA and CDR2 SQIVND (reference sequence). The CDR3 is 13 amino acids. The sample's time point: baseline, week 1 (first vaccination visit). Treatment: pre-vaccination baseline after standard-of-care therapy. Some clones are missing from TCRdb's copy, which holds only in-frame ones; the method was immunoSEQ multiplex PCR. The sample holds approximately 36,000 clones, 80% to 95% seen once. Study-wide findings and caveats: Vaccination elicited immune responses in around 92% of patients. Pseudoprogression seemingly bore no relation to changes in top peripheral T cell clonotypes.

The sequence was collected from a young man with glioma. The chain has TRBV19 and TRBJ1-1; no reliable D call. The sequences come from PBMCs, collected from a glioma patient treated with radiotherapy, temozolomide or both. CDR3 sequence reads: CASSIGRNTEAFF. CDR3 sequence (DNA): TGTGCCAGTAGTATAGGACGGAACACTGAAGCTTTCTTT.